This T cell receptor beta chain stems from a study of cytomegalovirus exposure and HLA in healthy donors. The PCR made use of 60 Vbeta and 13 Jbeta primers. TCRdb's copy holds only in-frame clones and misses some; the assay was immunoSEQ multiplex PCR. The sample shows around 170,000 clones, approximately 80% of them seen only once. The length of the CDR3 is 13 residues. Germline CDR1 reads MNHEY; CDR2 reads SMNVEV (reference sequence). The V end was cut by 3 bases, the J end by 4 bases, with 7 bases between. This TCR came from a man aged 60-69 years in good health and CMV-seronegative. J is TRBJ2-1 and V is TRBV27, with a weak D call TRBD1 (5 bases). The specimen sequenced was PBMCs. CDR3 nucleotides: TGTGCCAGCAGTTTCGGACAATACAATGAGCAGTTCTTC. Translating it yields CASSFGQYNEQFF.